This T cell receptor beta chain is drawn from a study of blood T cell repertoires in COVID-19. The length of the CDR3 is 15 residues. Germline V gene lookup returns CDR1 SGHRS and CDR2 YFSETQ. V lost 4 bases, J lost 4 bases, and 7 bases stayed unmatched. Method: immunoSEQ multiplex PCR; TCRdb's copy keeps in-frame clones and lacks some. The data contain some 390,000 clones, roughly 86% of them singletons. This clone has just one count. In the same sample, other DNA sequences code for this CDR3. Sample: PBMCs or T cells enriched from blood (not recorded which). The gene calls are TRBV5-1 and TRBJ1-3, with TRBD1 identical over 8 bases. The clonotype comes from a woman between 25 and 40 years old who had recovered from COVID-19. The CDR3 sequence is CASSLGQGTGNTIYF. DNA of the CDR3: TGCGCCAGCAGCCTAGGACAGGGAACAGGAAACACCATATATTTT.